What follows are 29 T cell receptor beta chains derived from one specimen sequenced in a study of cytomegalovirus exposure and HLA in healthy donors (dated 2017 in TCRdb). The receptor library was made with the immunoSEQ multiplex PCR assay. For the multiplex PCR, a mixture combining 60 forward primers for TCR Vbeta segments and 13 reverse primers for TCR Jbeta segments was used. In its TCRdb copy, this immuneACCESS table keeps in-frame sequences only and misses some clones. Where compared with another copy, unresolved V genes explain less than half of these, and the others have no known cause. The sample yields roughly 120,000 clones; around 88% were counted once. More than 1.5% of the sample lies in the top ten. The sample taken for sequencing was PBMCs. The origin of the receptors is a man aged 40-49 years in good health and CMV-seronegative.

J is TRBJ2-2 and V is TRBV7-2; D call uncertain. The CDR3 consists of 13 residues. Germline CDR1 is SGHTA and CDR2 is FQGNSA. Trimming removed 5 bases at V and 5 bases at J, with 9 bases between. CDR3 nucleotides: TGTGCCAGCAGCCCGAGTCTGACCGGGGAGCTGTTTTTT. Translating gives CASSPSLTGELFF.

V is TRBV5-1 and J is TRBJ1-5; 8 positions agree with TRBD1. The CDR3 totals 15 residues. Trimming cost V 0 bases and J 5 bases; bases outside gene matches: 4. CDR1 is SGHRS and CDR2 is YFSETQ in the germline V gene. CDR3 sequence: CASSLAGQGDQPQHF. In DNA, the CDR3 is TGCGCCAGCAGCTTGGCCGGACAGGGCGATCAGCCCCAGCATTTT.

The chain employs TRBV9 and TRBJ1-4, with a weak D call TRBD1 (6 bases). Trimming left V 3 bases short and J 7 bases short, with 13 bases between. The CDR3 is 14 amino acids. From germline, CDR1 is SGDLS and CDR2 YYNGEE. In DNA form, the CDR3 reads TGTGCCAGCAGCGCACAGGGTATGAGTGAAAAACTGTTTTTT. Translation: CASSAQGMSEKLFF. Filled out from reference TRBV9 and TRBJ1-4, the complete variable domain reads DSGVTQTPKHLITATGQRVTLRCSPRSGDLSVYWYQQSLDQGLQFLIQYYNGEERAKGNILERFSAQQFPDLHSELNLSSLELGDSALYFCASSAQGMSEKLFFGSGTQLSVL.

The chain links TRBV29-1 to TRBJ1-1; a possible D gene is TRBD1 (6 bases). This CDR3 has 12 amino acids. The germline V gene encodes CDR1 SQVTM and CDR2 ANQGSEA. V lost 6 bases, J lost 7 bases, and 15 bases lay in between. This chain's CDR3 is CSVEAGVLEAFF. The CDR3 nucleotides are TGCAGCGTCGAGGCAGGGGTTCTTGAAGCTTTCTTT.

This clone was found once. J is TRBJ1-2 and V is TRBV7-8, with 7 bases identical to TRBD1. V shed 2 bases and J 3 bases; nucleotides not matched to a gene: 3. Germline V gives CDR1 SGHVS, CDR2 FQNEAQ. The CDR3 has 14 amino acids. The CDR3 sequence is CASSLTQGDYGYTF. The CDR3 DNA reads as TGTGCCAGCAGCTTAACCCAGGGGGACTATGGCTACACCTTC.

This chain uses TRBV4-1 with TRBJ1-1, with D tentatively TRBD1 (6 bases). CDR3 size: 15 residues. Germline loops: CDR1 MGHRA, CDR2 YSYEKL. V gave up 4 bases and J gave up 6 bases, with 18 bases separating them. Written as DNA, the CDR3 is TGCGCCAGCAGCCCAGACCCCGACAGGTCGTCTGAAGCTTTCTTT. Protein sequence: CASSPDPDRSSEAFF.

The chain is built from TRBV10-3 and TRBJ1-2; TRBD1 is a possible D gene (6 bases). CDR1 and CDR2 (germline): ENHRY, SYGVKD. The CDR3 is 12 residues long. Trimming shortened V by 11 bases and J by 4 bases, and 14 bases separated the two germline ends. The CDR3 is CAARGQIYGYTF. DNA of the CDR3: TGTGCCGCCAGGGGCCAAATCTATGGCTACACCTTC.

This clone was recorded once. The chain employs TRBV5-1 and TRBJ1-1; the D is unclear. V dropped 1 base and J dropped 3 bases, with 13 bases sitting between them. Germline assignment: CDR1 SGHRS and CDR2 YFSETQ. The CDR3 covers 15 residues. CDR3 DNA: TGCGCCAGCAGCTTGACCTCGATAGCGGACACTGAAGCTTTCTTT. Translated, it gives CASSLTSIADTEAFF.

The genes are TRBV4-2 and TRBJ1-5; D uncertain. V shed 1 base and J shed 4 bases, with 11 bases lying between them. This CDR3 spans 15 amino acids. Per germline, CDR1 LGHNA and CDR2 YNFKEQ. The CDR3 spells CASSQVSGVNQPQHF. The CDR3 bases are TGTGCCAGCAGCCAAGTCTCTGGAGTTAATCAGCCCCAGCATTTT.

Notes on this clone: At one boundary the junction diverges from the germline segment, which might be a read error. This chain connects TRBV5-4 to TRBJ2-7; 7 positions match TRBD1. CDR3 size: 13 residues. Germline lookup yields CDR1 SGHNT and CDR2 YYREEE (reference sequence). CDR3 DNA: TGTGCCAGCCGACGACAGGGCTCCCACGAGCAGTACTTC. Its protein product is CASRRQGSHEQYF.

The chain joins TRBV6-5 to TRBJ1-1; D ambiguous. Germline CDR1 and CDR2: MNHEY and SVGAGI. This CDR3 comprises 14 residues. With 0 bases removed from V and 10 bases from J, the gap between germline ends came to 15 bases. This CDR3 is CASSYSRAAPIAFF. The CDR3 region has the DNA TGTGCCAGCAGTTACTCGAGGGCAGCCCCTATAGCTTTCTTT.

V is TRBV27 and J is TRBJ1-2; a possible D gene is TRBD1 (5 bases). The CDR3 covers 13 residues. The germline CDR1 and CDR2 sequences are MNHEY and SMNVEV (reference sequence). V lost 0 bases to trimming and J lost 7 bases, with 9 bases between them. CDR3 sequence: CASSLSGGSGYTF. The CDR3, as DNA: TGTGCCAGCAGTTTATCCGGGGGGTCTGGCTACACCTTC.

A word on this clone: Other DNA sequences in this specimen translate into the identical CDR3. This rearrangement joins TRBV29-1 to TRBJ1-2; D ambiguous. The length of the CDR3 is 12 residues. V shed 4 bases and J shed 0 bases, with 6 bases lying between them. Germline CDR1 SQVTM, CDR2 ANQGSEA. The CDR3 nucleotides are TGCAGCGTTGCCTCGGCTAACTATGGCTACACCTTC. It encodes CSVASANYGYTF.

CDR3 coding DNA: TGTGCCAGCAGCCGCCGGATTATCAGGGGCCTTTGCACCTTC. Amino acids: CASSRRIIRGLCTF. The J gene is TRBJ1-2, the V gene TRBV13; D possibly corresponds to TRBD1 (6 bases). CDR3 length: 14 residues. Germline loops: CDR1 PRHDT, CDR2 FYEKMQ (reference sequence). V gave up 5 bases and J gave up 13 bases, with 23 bases separating them. Together with reference TRBV13 and TRBJ1-2, the CDR3 gives the full variable domain: AAGVIQSPRHLIKEKRETATLKCYPIPRHDTVYWYQQGPGQDPQFLISFYEKMQSDKGSIPDRFSAQQFSDYHSELNMSSLELGDSALYFCASSRRIIRGLCTFGSGTRLTVV.

The chain uses TRBV5-4 and TRBJ2-5; TRBD2 matches at 7 bases. This CDR3 is 14 amino acids long. Unmatched junction bases numbered 6, after V lost 2 bases and J lost 5 bases. Per the germline V gene, CDR1 is SGHNT and CDR2 is YYREEE (reference sequence). CDR3 in DNA: TGTGCCAGCAGCTTTTTCCGGCGGGGGGAGACCCAGTACTTC. Translated: CASSFFRRGETQYF.

The chain couples TRBV7-9 to TRBJ1-5; D is uncertain. Deletions cut 5 bases from V and 0 bases from J, with 11 bases between. CDR3 length: 15 amino acids. Germline V gene lookup returns CDR1 SEHNR and CDR2 FQNEAQ (reference sequence). CDR3 in amino acids: CASSIRRISNQPQHF. The CDR3, as DNA: TGTGCCAGCAGCATCAGGCGAATTAGCAATCAGCCCCAGCATTTT.

J is TRBJ2-2 and V is TRBV5-5; D not certain. Between the trimmed V and J ends, which lost 0 bases and 1 base, there was a span of 4 bases. This CDR3 is 14 amino acids long. Germline CDR1 is SGHKS and CDR2 is YYEKEE (reference sequence). The CDR3 sequence: CASSLVWNTGELFF. CDR3 DNA: TGTGCCAGCAGCTTGGTATGGAACACCGGGGAGCTGTTTTTT.

This sequence joins TRBV5-6 and TRBJ1-1; a weak D match, TRBD1 (6 bases). The CDR3 loop spans 13 amino acids. Trimming stripped 0 bases from V and 3 bases from J, with 6 bases between. The germline V gene has CDR1 SGHDT and CDR2 YYEEEE. CDR3: CASSLDRDTEAFF. The CDR3, as DNA: TGTGCCAGCAGCTTGGACAGGGACACTGAAGCTTTCTTT.

This chain joins TRBV28 and TRBJ1-2; D unclear. The V end lost 10 bases, the J end lost 7 bases, and 16 bases lay between the germline ends. This CDR3 is built from 12 residues. Germline V lookup: CDR1 MDHEN, CDR2 SYDVKM. The chain's CDR3 is CATAFGSSGYTF. The CDR3 bases are TGTGCCACCGCTTTTGGCAGTTCTGGCTACACCTTC.

CDR3 sequence (DNA): TGTGCCAGCAGCGTACTGGGGCTAGCGGAAGAGACCCAGTACTTC. It translates to CASSVLGLAEETQYF. The J gene is TRBJ2-5, the V gene TRBV9; 7 positions match TRBD2. Germline V gene sequence: CDR1 SGDLS, CDR2 YYNGEE. V lost 1 base, J lost 3 bases, and 6 bases stayed unmatched. This CDR3 region has 15 residues. Full variable domain (outside the CDR3, taken from reference TRBV9 and TRBJ2-5): DSGVTQTPKHLITATGQRVTLRCSPRSGDLSVYWYQQSLDQGLQFLIQYYNGEERAKGNILERFSAQQFPDLHSELNLSSLELGDSALYFCASSVLGLAEETQYFGPGTRLLVL.

The chain joins TRBV6-1 to TRBJ2-7, with D unclear. V gave up 4 bases and J gave up 3 bases, with 13 bases separating them. The CDR3 runs 14 residues. Germline V lookup: CDR1 MNHNS, CDR2 SASEGT. For the CDR3, the DNA is TGTGCCAGCAGTGGAGGAGATTCTGGCTACGAGCAGTACTTC. Residues: CASSGGDSGYEQYF.

The genes are TRBV5-4 and TRBJ2-2; D gene uncertain. Between the trimmed V and J ends, which lost 0 bases and 6 bases, there was a span of 15 bases. Germline lookup yields CDR1 SGHNT and CDR2 YYREEE (reference sequence). This CDR3 comprises 16 residues. The CDR3 coding sequence is TGTGCCAGCAGCTTGGACCGCGTCACCGGTGCCGGGGAGCTGTTTTTT. Its protein product is CASSLDRVTGAGELFF.

CDR3 in amino acids: CASSTRGRGTEAFF. Here the CDR3 DNA reads TGTGCCAGCAGTACGCGGGGCAGAGGAACTGAAGCTTTCTTT. The chain couples TRBV28 to TRBJ1-1; possible D gene TRBD1, 5 bases. The germline V gene has CDR1 MDHEN and CDR2 SYDVKM. Deletions cut 5 bases from V and 5 bases from J, with 15 bases between. The CDR3 contains 14 residues.

V and J are TRBV7-9 and TRBJ1-2; 10 nucleotides line up with TRBD1. The germline CDR1 and CDR2 sequences are SEHNR and FQNEAQ (reference sequence). With V trimmed by 5 bases and J by 5 bases, 11 bases remained unmatched. This CDR3 contains 16 residues. This chain's CDR3 is CASSDGQGDRPYGYTF. The CDR3, as DNA: TGTGCCAGCAGCGACGGACAGGGGGACCGTCCGTATGGCTACACCTTC. The complete variable domain, with remaining parts taken from reference TRBV7-9 and TRBJ1-2, reads DTGVSQNPRHKITKRGQNVTFRCDPISEHNRLYWYRQTLGQGPEFLTYFQNEAQLEKSRLLSDRFSAERPKGSFSTLEIQRTEQGDSAMYLCASSDGQGDRPYGYTFGSGTRLTVV.

V and J are TRBV5-1 and TRBJ1-6; TRBD1 agrees at 9 bases. V lost 5 bases to trimming and J lost 7 bases; unmatched junction nucleotides: 7. The CDR3 is 15 residues long. The germline V gene encodes CDR1 SGHRS and CDR2 YFSETQ. The CDR3 DNA reads as TGCGCCAGCAGACAAAGGACAGGGGAAAATTCACCCCTCCACTTT. This gives the protein CASRQRTGENSPLHF.

The chain recombines TRBV7-9 with TRBJ2-7, with TRBD1 identical over 10 bases. The CDR3 is made up of 15 amino acids. V gave up 8 bases and J gave up 2 bases; unmatched junction bases: 9. The germline gives CDR1 SEHNR, CDR2 FQNEAQ (reference sequence). The CDR3 DNA follows: TGTGCCAGCGTACCGGGACAGGGGATTACCTACGAGCAGTACTTC. It encodes CASVPGQGITYEQYF.

The rearrangement links TRBV7-2 to TRBJ2-2; D may be TRBD2 (6 bases). The V end was cut by 5 bases, the J end by 6 bases, with 13 bases between. CDR1 is SGHTA, CDR2 FQGNSA, per germline. This CDR3 is 14 amino acids long. CDR3 DNA: TGTGCCAGCAGCATTCGGGAGACAGCCGGGGAGCTGTTTTTT. Translated: CASSIRETAGELFF.

The chain's CDR3 is CSSSGLSSTDTQYF. For the CDR3, the DNA is TGCTCTTCCTCGGGACTCTCTAGCACAGATACGCAGTATTTT. This chain links TRBV5-1 with TRBJ2-3; perhaps TRBD2 as D (6 bases). CDR3 length equals 14 residues. Germline assignment: CDR1 SGHRS and CDR2 YFSETQ.

The chain employs TRBV28 and TRBJ1-5; D ambiguous. The CDR3 length is 12 residues. CDR1 and CDR2 (germline): MDHEN, SYDVKM. V shed 7 bases and J shed 0 bases, with 4 bases lying between them. The CDR3: CASISSNQPQHF. DNA of the CDR3: TGTGCCAGCATCTCTAGCAATCAGCCCCAGCATTTT.